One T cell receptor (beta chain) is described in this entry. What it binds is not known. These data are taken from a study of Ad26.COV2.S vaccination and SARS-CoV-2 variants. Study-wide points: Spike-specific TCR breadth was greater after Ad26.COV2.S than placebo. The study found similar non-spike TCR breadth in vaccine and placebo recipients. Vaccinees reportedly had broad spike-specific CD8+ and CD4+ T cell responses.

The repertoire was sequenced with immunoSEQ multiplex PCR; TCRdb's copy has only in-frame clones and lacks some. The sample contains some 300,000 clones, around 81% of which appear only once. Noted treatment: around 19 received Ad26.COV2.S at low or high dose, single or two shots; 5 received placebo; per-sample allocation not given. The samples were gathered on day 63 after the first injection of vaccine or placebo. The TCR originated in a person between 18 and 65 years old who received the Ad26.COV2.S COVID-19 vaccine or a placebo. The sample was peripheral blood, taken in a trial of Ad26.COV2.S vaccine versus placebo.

In DNA, the CDR3 is TGCGCCAGCAGTCCGGGGAAAGAGACCCAGTACTTC. Translated, it gives CASSPGKETQYF. This chain uses TRBV10-2 with TRBJ2-5; D might be TRBD2 (5 bases). The germline gives CDR1 WSHSY, CDR2 SAAADI. The CDR3 covers 12 residues. V was pared by 5 bases and J by 3 bases, with 7 bases between.